This T cell receptor (beta chain) is from a study of blood T cell repertoires in COVID-19. Study summary: Nucleic acid was either cDNA or gDNA, and it came from T cells, B-cell-depleted T cells, or PBMCs.

Germline CDR1 reads MNHEY; CDR2 reads SVGAGI. This CDR3 has 16 amino acids. V was clipped by 0 bases and J by 2 bases, with 14 bases between them. Source study methods: Cell counts per sample came from amplifying reference gene primers. Method: immunoSEQ multiplex PCR; TCRdb's copy keeps in-frame clones and lacks some. That table is the source of V, J and clone size, and D and trimming were worked out from the DNA. Of roughly 250,000 clones detected, about nine tenths appear once; the ten largest clones hold roughly 6%. Participants spanned ages about 18 to 95 years and resided in some 22 US areas. Participants had their cohort set by participant-reported clinical history.

The receptor comes from a woman aged 25-40 years with acute COVID-19. This sequence joins TRBV6-5 and TRBJ2-7, with no clear D. The sample consisted of PBMCs or T cells enriched from blood (not recorded which). CDR3 residues: CASSYSYETYTYEQYF. For the CDR3, the DNA is TGTGCCAGCAGTTACTCGTACGAGACATATACCTACGAGCAGTACTTC.